These T cell receptor beta chains were read from a single sample in a study of neurological immune-mediated disorders. TCRdb independently ran MiXCR on the 5' RACE reads; one entry per CDR3 protein. The table records roughly 55,000 distinct CDR3 sequences, roughly 17% of them present only once. Sequenced material: PBMCs. These receptors all stem from a man between 60 and 70 years old in good health. The CDR3 runs from the conserved cysteine through the conserved F or W. The D gene is left open where the match is weak. A row's size may be missing; if present it is once, few, many or a size class.

v_call,d_call,j_call,clone_size,cdr3_aa,cdr3_nt
TRBV7-9,.,TRBJ1-6,many,CASSLYLDSYNSPLHF,TGTGCCAGCAGCCTATATCTGGACAGCTATAATTCACCCCTCCACTTT
TRBV29-1,.,TRBJ2-3,many,CSVEPGVGTDTQYF,TGCAGCGTTGAACCCGGAGTCGGCACAGATACGCAGTATTTT
TRBV7-8,.,TRBJ2-5,many,CASSPRDQPWGETQYF,TGTGCCAGCAGCCCCCGGGACCAACCTTGGGGAGAGACCCAGTACTTC
TRBV20-1,TRBD2,TRBJ2-1,medium-sized,CSAREPSGSYNEQFF,TGCAGTGCTAGAGAACCTAGCGGGAGCTACAATGAGCAGTTCTTC
TRBV20-1,.,TRBJ2-7,many,CSAIRGHIPPYEQYF,TGCAGTGCCATCAGGGGACACATACCCCCCTACGAGCAGTACTTC
TRBV20-1,TRBD2,TRBJ2-3,few,CSARPSGRGTDTQYF,TGCAGTGCGCGGCCTAGCGGGAGGGGCACAGATACGCAGTATTTT
TRBV29-1,TRBD1,TRBJ1-2,many,CSVEGQGETYGYTF,TGCAGCGTTGAGGGACAGGGGGAAACTTATGGCTACACCTTC
TRBV20-1,.,TRBJ2-1,many,CSARNFQVPYNEQFF,TGCAGTGCTAGAAACTTTCAGGTACCCTACAATGAGCAGTTCTTC
TRBV5-5,.,TRBJ2-1,many,CASSFTPYNEQFF,TGTGCCAGCAGCTTTACACCATACAATGAGCAGTTCTTC
TRBV6-1,.,TRBJ2-3,medium-sized,CASSEWAGSTDTQYF,TGTGCCAGCAGTGAATGGGCGGGGAGCACAGATACGCAGTATTTT
TRBV12-3/TRBV12-4,TRBD2,TRBJ2-3,many,CASSPPRGLAVTQYF,TGTGCCAGCAGTCCTCCCCGGGGACTAGCGGTCACGCAGTATTTT
TRBV5-1,.,TRBJ2-7,many,CARDTRYEQYF,TGCGCCCGGGACACACGATACGAGCAGTACTTC
TRBV20-1,.,TRBJ2-3,many,CSARDRGDTQYF,TGCAGTGCTAGAGATAGGGGGGATACGCAGTATTTT
TRBV7-2,.,TRBJ1-2,many,CASSLGVGGGNYGYTF,TGTGCCAGCAGCTTAGGGGTTGGCGGGGGGAACTATGGCTACACCTTC
TRBV29-1,.,TRBJ1-2,many,CSAWTVGHNYGYTF,TGCAGCGCCTGGACGGTGGGCCACAACTATGGCTACACCTTC
TRBV5-1,.,TRBJ2-3,.,CASSLEAAYTDTQYF,TGCGCCAGCAGCTTGGAAGCCGCCTACACAGATACGCAGTATTTT
TRBV7-9,.,TRBJ1-1,many,CASSLDDTNTEAFF,TGTGCCAGCAGCTTAGACGACACGAACACTGAAGCTTTCTTT
TRBV4-2,TRBD2,TRBJ2-7,many,CASSQARLAGEDEQYF,TGTGCCAGCAGCCAAGCTCGATTAGCGGGAGAGGACGAGCAGTACTTC
TRBV20-1,.,TRBJ2-4,many,CSAQGPTLAKNIQYF,TGCAGTGCCCAAGGGCCTACTCTAGCCAAAAACATTCAGTACTTC
TRBV14,.,TRBJ2-2,many,CASSRHAGELFF,TGTGCCAGCAGCCGACACGCCGGGGAGCTGTTTTTT
TRBV10-3,.,TRBJ2-1,many,CAISDRNRLSNEQFF,TGTGCCATCAGTGACCGAAACCGGCTTTCGAATGAGCAGTTCTTC
TRBV10-3,.,TRBJ1-2,many,CAISAGTVYTF,TGTGCCATCAGTGCCGGGACCGTATACACCTTC
TRBV5-1,.,TRBJ2-1,many,CASGMQDSYNEQFF,TGCGCCAGCGGGATGCAAGACAGTTACAATGAGCAGTTCTTC
TRBV28,.,TRBJ2-2,many,CASSLMINTGELFF,TGTGCCAGCAGTTTAATGATTAACACCGGGGAGCTGTTTTTT
TRBV27,TRBD2,TRBJ2-2,many,CASSFLAVGPGELFF,TGTGCCAGTTCCTTCCTAGCGGTTGGTCCCGGGGAGCTGTTTTTT
TRBV5-4,TRBD1,TRBJ1-5,.,CASSWDRATFHINQPQHF,TGTGCCAGCAGCTGGGACAGGGCAACGTTCCATATTAATCAGCCCCAGCATTTT
TRBV29-1,TRBD1,TRBJ2-7,many,CSPNRGPSYEQYF,TGCAGCCCGAACAGGGGGCCTTCCTACGAGCAGTACTTC
TRBV7-9,.,TRBJ1-4,many,CASSLAGPTNEKLFF,TGTGCCAGCAGCTTAGCGGGGCCAACTAATGAAAAACTGTTTTTT
TRBV14,TRBD1,TRBJ2-7,many,CASGYDRGNEQYF,TGTGCCAGCGGCTACGACAGGGGAAACGAGCAGTACTTC
TRBV7-6,TRBD2,TRBJ2-1,many,CASSLATGLAGSSSYNEQFF,TGTGCCAGCAGCTTAGCGACGGGACTAGCGGGCTCTAGCTCCTACAATGAGCAGTTCTTC
TRBV7-8,.,TRBJ2-3,few,CASSLASRDTQYF,TGTGCCAGCAGCTTAGCGAGCCGGGATACGCAGTATTTT
TRBV27,.,TRBJ1-1,many,CASSFTGGYTEAFF,TGTGCCAGCAGTTTTACGGGGGGATACACTGAAGCTTTCTTT
TRBV5-1,.,TRBJ2-1,many,CASSLLNLEQFF,TGCGCCAGCAGCTTGTTAAATCTTGAGCAGTTCTTC
TRBV20-1,.,TRBJ1-3,.,CSARDVGTGKTIYF,TGCAGTGCTAGAGATGTGGGAACTGGAAAAACCATATATTTT
TRBV20-1,TRBD1,TRBJ1-3,many,CSARDTGDGNTIYF,TGCAGTGCTAGAGATACAGGGGATGGAAACACCATATATTTT
TRBV6-2/TRBV6-3,.,TRBJ2-3,many,CASSYVADTQYF,TGTGCCAGCAGTTACGTCGCAGATACGCAGTATTTT
TRBV12-3/TRBV12-4,.,TRBJ1-6,many,CASSLAELGSPLHF,TGTGCCAGCAGTTTAGCGGAACTGGGTTCACCCCTCCACTTT
TRBV7-3,TRBD2,TRBJ2-3,many,CASSLLSGRTTDTQYF,TGTGCCAGCAGCTTACTTAGCGGGAGGACCACAGATACGCAGTATTTT
TRBV5-1,.,TRBJ2-1,.,CASSLTPSGYNEQFF,TGCGCCAGCAGCTTGACGCCCAGCGGGTACAATGAGCAGTTCTTC
TRBV14,TRBD2,TRBJ2-1,.,CASSRRTSGGSSEQFF,TGTGCCAGCAGCCGTCGGACTAGCGGGGGGTCCAGTGAGCAGTTCTTC
TRBV4-3,TRBD2,TRBJ2-5,.,CASSPSLCTSGQETQYF,TGCGCCAGCAGCCCTTCGTTATGTACTAGCGGTCAAGAGACCCAGTACTTC
TRBV7-8,.,TRBJ2-1,many,CASSLGLGTSYNEQFF,TGTGCCAGCAGCTTAGGACTCGGCACCTCCTACAATGAGCAGTTCTTC